The 20 T cell receptor beta chains below were found in one sample sequenced in a study of tumor and adjacent non-tumor tissue in lung cancer. This sample's RNA came from whole unsorted tissue. Distant lung tissue was collected more than 3 cm away from the tumor edge. The library came from three nested PCR rounds adapted from ARM-PCR protocols. TCRdb analysed the multiplex PCR reads with MiXCR anew, one entry per CDR3 protein. The sample has some 51,000 distinct CDR3 sequences, around 59% seen once. Sequencing was done on a sample of distant non-tumor lung tissue. All receptors derive from a woman between 65 and 79 years old with non-small cell lung cancer.

With respect to this clonotype: A clone one base away is much larger, so this may be a read error. The chain combines TRBV12-3 or TRBV12-4 with TRBJ2-1; TRBD2 matches at 7 bases. The CDR3 contains 16 residues. V lost 5 bases, J lost 3 bases, and 10 bases stayed unmatched. The CDR3 reads CASSLGAGARYNEQFF. CDR3 DNA sequence: TGTGCCAGCAGTCTTGGGGCGGGAGCGCGCTACAATGAGCAGTTCTTC.

Many counts were recorded for this clonotype. The CDR3 loop reads CSAPELRSSYNEQFF. The CDR3, as DNA: TGCAGTGCCCCGGAGTTGCGGAGCTCCTACAATGAGCAGTTCTTC. V usage is TRBV20-1 and J usage is TRBJ2-1; D gene uncertain. V lost 6 bases and J 0 bases, leaving 15 bases between the germline ends. The germline V gene has CDR1 DFQATT and CDR2 SNEGSKA (reference sequence). CDR3 length equals 15 residues.

This clonotype was observed once. The chain combines TRBV5-5 with TRBJ2-1; 7 bases line up with TRBD2. The junction had 12 bases not matched to a gene; V was cut back by 4 bases and J by 8 bases. The CDR3 has 15 residues. From germline, CDR1 is SGHKS and CDR2 YYEKEE (reference sequence). The CDR3 sequence: CASSPQREVVDEQFF. The CDR3 nucleotides are TGTGCCAGCAGCCCTCAACGGGAGGTGGTAGATGAGCAGTTCTTC. Combining the CDR3 with reference TRBV5-5 and TRBJ2-1 gives the whole variable domain DAGVTQSPTHLIKTRGQQVTLRCSPISGHKSVSWYQQVLGQGPQFIFQYYEKEERGRGNFPDRFSARQFPNYSSELNVNALLLGDSALYLCASSPQREVVDEQFFGPGTRLTVL.

This clonotype was recorded many times. The chain joins TRBV28 to TRBJ2-5; 8 nucleotides match TRBD2. With V trimmed by 5 bases and J by 1 base, 3 bases remained unmatched. The CDR3 sequence is 14 residues long. Germline CDR1 and CDR2: MDHEN and SYDVKM. Here the CDR3 reads CASSRGGAQETQYF. Written as DNA, the CDR3 is TGTGCCAGCAGTCGGGGGGGGGCCCAAGAGACCCAGTACTTC.

Remarks on this clonotype: At one of its ends the junction is not consistent with the germline gene, which may arise from a read error. The V and J genes are TRBV6-5 and TRBJ2-3; the match to TRBD2 covers 7 bases. The CDR3 is made up of 16 amino acids. Germline assignment: CDR1 MNHEY and CDR2 SVGAGI. CDR3 in amino acids: CVSNYSLAASTDTQCF. The CDR3 DNA reads as TGTGTCAGCAATTACTCTCTAGCGGCTAGCACAGATACGCAGTGTTTT.

Comment on this clonotype: This is likely a read error, given that the CDR3 carries no conserved phenylalanine or tryptophan at its end. The chain recombines TRBV11-1 with TRBJ2-1, with 8 bases lining up with TRBD2. CDR1 is SGHAT and CDR2 is FQDESV in the germline V gene (reference sequence). This CDR3 comprises 16 residues. V was pared by 2 bases and J by 8 bases, with 11 bases of the junction left unmatched. The CDR3 nucleotides read TGTGCCAGCAGCTTACCCCTAGCGGGCCTGTACGATGAGCAGTTCTTA. Protein: CASSLPLAGLYDEQFL.

This clonotype was seen a single time. The rearrangement links TRBV20-1 to TRBJ2-3; D is possibly TRBD2 (6 bases). The length of the CDR3 is 14 residues. Germline assignment: CDR1 DFQATT and CDR2 SNEGSKA (reference sequence). Trimming stripped 6 bases from V and 5 bases from J, with 18 bases between. CDR3 protein: CSAIHLLEGDTQYF. As DNA, the CDR3 is TGCAGTGCCATCCATCTACTGGAGGGAGATACGCAGTATTTT.

The gene calls are TRBV6-5 and TRBJ2-7; no definite D call. CDR3 length equals 13 residues. Germline V lookup: CDR1 MNHEY, CDR2 SVGAGI. V was clipped by 8 bases and J by 2 bases, with 13 bases between them. Written as DNA, the CDR3 is TGTGCCAGCTCCAATGGCAATACCTACGAGCAGTACTTC. Its protein is CASSNGNTYEQYF.

In regard to this clonotype: At one end, the junction sequence differs from germline, possibly due to a read error. CDR3 sequence (DNA): TGCAGTGTTGATAAGTATCAACCCGGACTAGACTCGGAGCAGTACTTC. Its translation: CSVDKYQPGLDSEQYF. The V call is TRBV29-1, the J call TRBJ2-7; 7 bases align to TRBD2. The CDR3 has 16 amino acids. CDR1 and CDR2 (germline): SQVTM, ANQGSEA.

In regard to this clonotype: In this CDR3 the conserved last residue, phenylalanine or tryptophan, is missing, so a read error is likely. The V gene is TRBV20-1, the J gene TRBJ1-5; TRBD1 matches 7 bases. This CDR3 has 14 amino acids. Trimming took 6 bases from V and 6 from J; bases not matched to a gene: 11. Germline V CDR1 and CDR2: DFQATT, SNEGSKA (reference sequence). In DNA, the CDR3 is TGCAGTGCGCAGACAGGGAGGGGAGGTCAGCCCCAGCATTTA. Its protein is CSAQTGRGGQPQHL.

With regard to this clonotype: A read error may explain this, as a much larger clone is one base away. Here the CDR3 reads CSARRQWAEAFF. The CDR3 coding sequence is TGCAGTGCTAGAAGGCAGTGGGCTGAAGCTTTCTTT. The chain recombines TRBV20-1 with TRBJ1-1; unclear D gene. From germline, CDR1 is DFQATT and CDR2 SNEGSKA (reference sequence). Trimming left V 2 bases short and J 6 bases short, with 10 bases between. This CDR3 region has 12 residues.

This clonotype was observed at least ten times. The chain joins TRBV7-9 to TRBJ2-5; D possibly corresponds to TRBD2 (5 bases). Germline assignment: CDR1 SEHNR and CDR2 FQNEAQ (reference sequence). Trimming removed 4 bases from V and 4 bases from J, with 7 bases in between. CDR3 length: 12 amino acids. The CDR3 sequence: CASSWAGETQYF. The CDR3 DNA reads as TGTGCCAGCAGCTGGGCGGGAGAGACCCAGTACTTC.

A note on this clonotype: At one of its ends the junction is not consistent with the germline gene, which may arise from a read error. The V gene is TRBV29-1, the J gene TRBJ2-1; 9 nucleotides agree with TRBD2. The CDR3 totals 15 residues. Per germline, CDR1 SQVTM and CDR2 ANQGSEA. The CDR3 is CSVDAWLAGTPERFF. The CDR3 DNA follows: TGCAGCGTTGATGCCTGGCTAGCGGGAACTCCTGAGCGGTTCTTC.

For this clonotype: A read error may account for a junction end that differs from germline. The V and J genes are TRBV10-2 and TRBJ2-2, with 9 bases fitting TRBD1. The CDR3 is 15 amino acids. CDR1 WSHSY and CDR2 SAAADI come from the germline V gene. The CDR3 bases are TGCGCCGCTCTAACAGGGGGCCACACCACCGGGGAGCTGTTCTTT. It translates to CAALTGGHTTGELFF.

Remarks on this clonotype: A junction end diverges from the germline sequence, so it may reflect a read error. This sequence joins TRBV10-3 and TRBJ1-5; a weak D match, TRBD1 (6 bases). CDR3 size: 15 residues. CDR1 ENHRY and CDR2 SYGVKD come from the germline V gene. The CDR3 reads CAISAYRDKNQPQYF. In DNA, the CDR3 is TGTGCCATCAGTGCCTACCGGGACAAAAATCAGCCCCAGTACTTT.

Note on this clonotype: One end of the junction is discordant with germline, which a read error may explain. The V call is TRBV7-9, the J call TRBJ2-1, with D possibly being TRBD2 (6 bases). The CDR3 extends over 15 amino acids. CDR1 is SEHNR and CDR2 is FQNEAQ in the germline V gene (reference sequence). As DNA, the CDR3 is TGTGCCAGCACACCTGCGGGAATCTCCTATAATGAGCAGTTCTTC. It yields the protein CASTPAGISYNEQFF.

Turning to this clonotype: A read error is possible here, since a much larger clone lies one base away. The CDR3 here is CVSSLRQGAAKNIQYF. The CDR3 coding sequence is TGTGTCAGCAGTTTAAGACAAGGGGCGGCCAAAAACATTCAGTACTTC. This chain joins TRBV28 and TRBJ2-4; a possible D gene is TRBD1 (5 bases). Per the germline V gene, CDR1 is MDHEN and CDR2 is SYDVKM. The CDR3 consists of 16 residues.

A word on this clonotype: A much larger clone sits a single nucleotide away, making a read error possible. The rearrangement joins TRBV14 to TRBJ2-3; weak D call: TRBD2 (5 bases). The CDR3 has 16 residues. Germline V gene data show CDR1 as SGHDN and CDR2 as FVKESK. The CDR3 sequence: CASSQVVVGNTDTHYF. The DNA for the CDR3 is TGTGCCAGCAGCCAAGTAGTTGTCGGGAACACAGATACGCATTATTTT.

In the case of this clonotype: This may be a read error: a much more frequent sequence differs by one nucleotide. The CDR3 DNA sequence: TGCAGTGCTAGAGTTAGCAGCTACACCTTC. It yields the protein CSARVSSYTF. V is TRBV20-1 and J is TRBJ1-2; D remains unclear. Per the germline V gene, CDR1 is DFQATT and CDR2 is SNEGSKA (reference sequence). This CDR3 is built from 10 residues. Deletions cut 1 base from V and 9 bases from J, with 6 bases between.

This chain connects TRBV24-1 to TRBJ1-5; perhaps TRBD1 as D (5 bases). Trimming cost V 9 bases and J 5 bases, with 10 bases left between them. This CDR3 is 12 amino acids long. Per germline, CDR1 KGHDR and CDR2 SFDVKD. The DNA of the CDR3 is TGTGCCACCGGACACGAGGATCAGCCCCAGCATTTT. The encoded protein is CATGHEDQPQHF.